This is a list of T cell receptor beta chains from one sample in a study of blood T cell repertoires in COVID-19. TCRdb's table, derived via immunoSEQ multiplex PCR, lists solely in-frame clones and lacks some. The data show nearly 250,000 clones, with roughly 83% seen just once and 5.5% to 6.5% held by the top ten. Input material: peripheral blood. All receptors come from a woman older than 75 with COVID-19, enrolled during active disease. Both conserved end residues are part of each CDR3. The D gene is left open where the match is weak. The listing skips clone size in some rows; elsewhere it reads once, few, many or a size class.

>TRBD1|-|TRBV14|TRBJ1-1
CASRIQGRTEAFF
TGTGCCAGCAGGATACAGGGGAGAACTGAAGCTTTCTTT
>-|-|TRBV6-5|TRBJ1-2
CASSSPEDSYGYTF
TGTGCCAGCAGTTCGCCGGAGGACAGCTATGGCTACACCTTC
>-|-|TRBV25-1|TRBJ1-1
CASRDRLNTEAFF
TGTGCCAGCAGAGACAGGCTGAATACTGAAGCTTTCTTT
>-|-|TRBV5-4|TRBJ2-2
CASSSTGNTGELFF
TGTGCCAGCAGCTCGACAGGGAACACCGGGGAGCTGTTTTTT
>-|-|TRBV2|TRBJ2-5
CASSFRNSGGPVETQYF
TGTGCCAGCAGTTTCCGTAACTCGGGGGGCCCCGTAGAGACCCAGTACTTC
>TRBD2|-|TRBV27|TRBJ2-1
CASSLSYPSGLAGTLGEQFF
TGTGCCAGCAGTTTATCCTACCCCTCGGGACTAGCGGGGACCCTCGGTGAGCAGTTCTTC
>TRBD1|once|TRBV28|TRBJ1-1
CASSFDRGRAFF
TGTGCCAGCAGTTTCGACAGGGGTCGGGCTTTCTTT
>-|-|TRBV5-1|TRBJ2-1
CASKLTAGAGNGEQFF
TGCGCCAGCAAGCTGACGGCGGGGGCAGGGAATGGTGAGCAGTTCTTC
>TRBD2|-|TRBV29-1|TRBJ2-3
CSARGGADTQYF
TGCAGCGCCCGGGGGGGGGCAGATACGCAGTATTTT
>-|-|TRBV10-3|TRBJ2-2
CAIRDFSDTGELFF
TGTGCCATCAGGGACTTCAGTGACACCGGGGAGCTGTTTTTT
>-|-|TRBV9|TRBJ2-1
CASSAVYNEQFF
TGTGCCAGCAGCGCAGTATACAATGAGCAGTTCTTC
>-|once|TRBV4-1|TRBJ2-5
CASSQGVLAQETQYF
TGCGCCAGCAGCCAAGGTGTCCTAGCTCAAGAGACCCAGTACTTC
>-|few|TRBV12-5|TRBJ2-7
CASAISGVSYEQYF
TGTGCTAGTGCCATATCCGGGGTCTCCTACGAGCAGTACTTC
>TRBD1|-|TRBV6-2/TRBV6-3|TRBJ2-1
CASSLPPGQGANEQFF
TGTGCCAGCAGTCTCCCCCCGGGACAGGGTGCGAATGAGCAGTTCTTC
>-|-|TRBV10-3|TRBJ2-5
CAITSGAQETQYF
TGTGCCATCACCTCGGGAGCGCAAGAGACCCAGTACTTC
>TRBD1|-|TRBV5-1|TRBJ2-5
CASSIGTGQETQYF
TGCGCCAGCAGCATTGGGACAGGCCAAGAGACCCAGTACTTC
>TRBD2|-|TRBV10-3|TRBJ2-5
CAISLAGGSLQETQYF
TGTGCCATCAGCCTAGCGGGGGGATCTTTACAAGAGACCCAGTACTTC
>TRBD2|-|TRBV7-2|TRBJ2-1
CASSSGLAVYNEQFF
TGTGCCAGCAGCTCGGGACTAGCGGTATACAATGAGCAGTTCTTC
>TRBD1|-|TRBV5-1|TRBJ1-2
CASSIPGQGASGYTF
TGCGCCAGCAGCATACCGGGACAGGGGGCGAGTGGCTACACCTTC
>TRBD1|-|TRBV6-5|TRBJ1-5
CASSTGQGGNQPQHF
TGTGCCAGCAGCACGGGACAGGGCGGCAATCAGCCCCAGCATTTT
>TRBD1|-|TRBV2|TRBJ1-3
CASRGRGLGNTIYF
TGTGCCAGCAGGGGCAGGGGGCTTGGTAACACCATATATTTT
>TRBD1|-|TRBV13|TRBJ1-4
CASSSPTGREKLFF
TGTGCCAGCAGCTCCCCGACAGGGAGGGAAAAACTGTTTTTT
>TRBD1|-|TRBV18|TRBJ1-1
CASSPGQAFEAFF
TGTGCCAGCTCCCCCGGACAGGCCTTCGAAGCTTTCTTT
>-|few|TRBV18|TRBJ1-1
CASSPPLRGEAFF
TGTGCCAGCTCACCACCCCTCAGGGGAGAAGCTTTCTTT
>-|-|TRBV10-3|TRBJ2-7
CAIRQGGEQYF
TGTGCCATCAGACAGGGCGGAGAGCAGTACTTC
>TRBD2|-|TRBV5-1|TRBJ2-1
CASSSGTSSYNEQFF
TGCGCCAGCAGTTCCGGGACTAGCAGTTACAATGAGCAGTTCTTC
>TRBD1|-|TRBV11-2|TRBJ1-6
CASSRDRSSYNSPLHF
TGTGCCAGCAGCCGGGACAGGAGCTCCTATAATTCACCCCTCCACTTT
>TRBD1|once|TRBV4-1|TRBJ2-1
CASSRQGQGAHNEQFF
TGCGCCAGCAGCCGCCAGGGACAGGGGGCTCACAATGAGCAGTTCTTC
>-|-|TRBV5-1|TRBJ2-3
CASSLDGVYTDTQYF
TGCGCCAGCAGCTTGGACGGGGTCTACACAGATACGCAGTATTTT
>-|-|TRBV3-1/TRBV3-2|TRBJ1-5
CASSRRDSNQPQHF
TGTGCCAGCAGCCGGCGGGACAGCAATCAGCCCCAGCATTTT
>-|-|TRBV27|TRBJ1-2
CASSGSDYGYTF
TGTGCCAGCTCAGGGTCAGACTATGGCTACACCTTC
>TRBD1|-|TRBV10-3|TRBJ1-1
CAISPKMTGDTEAFF
TGTGCCATCAGCCCAAAGATGACAGGGGACACTGAAGCTTTCTTT
>-|-|TRBV7-2|TRBJ2-1
CASSLAQGGGNEQFF
TGTGCCAGCAGCTTAGCGCAGGGAGGGGGCAATGAGCAGTTCTTC
>-|-|TRBV18|TRBJ1-6
CASSPLNGNSPLHF
TGTGCCAGCTCACCCCTTAACGGGAATTCACCCCTCCACTTT
>TRBD1|-|TRBV3-1/TRBV3-2|TRBJ1-4
CASSLGQGATNEKLFF
TGTGCCAGCAGCCTGGGACAGGGGGCAACTAATGAAAAACTGTTTTTT
>-|-|TRBV9|TRBJ1-2
CASNNNYGYTF
TGTGCCAGCAACAATAACTATGGCTACACCTTC